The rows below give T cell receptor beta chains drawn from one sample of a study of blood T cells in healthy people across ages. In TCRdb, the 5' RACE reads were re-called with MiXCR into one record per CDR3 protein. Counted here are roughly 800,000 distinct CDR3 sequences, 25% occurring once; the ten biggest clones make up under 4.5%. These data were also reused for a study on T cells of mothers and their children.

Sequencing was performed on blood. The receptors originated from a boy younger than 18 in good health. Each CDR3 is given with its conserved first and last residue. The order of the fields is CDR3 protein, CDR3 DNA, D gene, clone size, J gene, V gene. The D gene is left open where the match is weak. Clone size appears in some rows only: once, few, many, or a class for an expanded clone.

cdr3_aa: CASSDGGLWNEQFF
cdr3_nt: TGTGCCAGCAGCGATGGGGGACTATGGAATGAGCAGTTCTTC
d_call: TRBD2
clone_size: few
j_call: TRBJ2-1
v_call: TRBV2

cdr3_aa: CASSYLSLAGGTDTQYF
cdr3_nt: TGTGCCAGCAGTTACTTAAGCCTAGCGGGAGGCACAGATACGCAGTATTTT
d_call: TRBD2
clone_size: few
j_call: TRBJ2-3
v_call: TRBV6-2/TRBV6-3

cdr3_aa: CASSITGGANVLTF
cdr3_nt: TGTGCCAGTAGTATTACTGGTGGGGCCAACGTCCTGACTTTC
d_call: -
clone_size: -
j_call: TRBJ2-6
v_call: TRBV19

cdr3_aa: CASSPRTGDFNEQYF
cdr3_nt: TGTGCCAGCAGCCCCCGGACAGGGGATTTCAACGAGCAGTACTTC
d_call: TRBD1
clone_size: few
j_call: TRBJ2-7
v_call: TRBV7-9

cdr3_aa: CASSYSNLEQFF
cdr3_nt: TGTGCCAGCAGTTACTCGAACCTTGAGCAGTTCTTC
d_call: -
clone_size: -
j_call: TRBJ2-1
v_call: TRBV6-2/TRBV6-3

cdr3_aa: CAISESSVSYNEQFF
cdr3_nt: TGTGCCATCAGTGAGTCTAGCGTGTCCTACAATGAGCAGTTCTTC
d_call: -
clone_size: few
j_call: TRBJ2-1
v_call: TRBV10-3

cdr3_aa: CASSPKTGYELETQYF
cdr3_nt: TGTGCCAGCAGCCCAAAGACAGGGTATGAGTTAGAGACCCAGTACTTC
d_call: TRBD1
clone_size: few
j_call: TRBJ2-5
v_call: TRBV11-2

cdr3_aa: CASSLDTGTNYGYTF
cdr3_nt: TGTGCCAGCAGCTTAGACACAGGAACGAACTATGGCTACACCTTC
d_call: -
clone_size: many
j_call: TRBJ1-2
v_call: TRBV13

cdr3_aa: CSCDFSSQETQYF
cdr3_nt: TGCAGCTGTGATTTCTCCTCTCAAGAGACCCAGTACTTC
d_call: -
clone_size: few
j_call: TRBJ2-5
v_call: TRBV20-1

cdr3_aa: CASSKGLPQETQYF
cdr3_nt: TGTGCCAGTTCCAAAGGACTGCCCCAAGAGACCCAGTACTTC
d_call: -
clone_size: few
j_call: TRBJ2-5
v_call: TRBV19

cdr3_aa: CASSVTTSSYEQYF
cdr3_nt: TGCGCCAGCAGCGTAACGACTAGCTCCTACGAGCAGTACTTC
d_call: -
clone_size: -
j_call: TRBJ2-7
v_call: TRBV5-1

cdr3_aa: CSATYSGYNEQFF
cdr3_nt: TGCAGTGCCACTTATTCAGGATACAATGAGCAGTTCTTC
d_call: -
clone_size: few
j_call: TRBJ2-1
v_call: TRBV20-1

cdr3_aa: CASSYRDGKTSNEKLFF
cdr3_nt: TGTGCCAGCAGTTACCGGGACGGAAAAACGAGTAATGAAAAACTGTTTTTT
d_call: -
clone_size: -
j_call: TRBJ1-4
v_call: TRBV28

cdr3_aa: CSARDPGGPFTDTQYF
cdr3_nt: TGCAGTGCTAGAGATCCCGGGGGGCCTTTCACAGATACGCAGTATTTT
d_call: -
clone_size: once
j_call: TRBJ2-3
v_call: TRBV20-1

cdr3_aa: CASSLLPLEETQYF
cdr3_nt: TGTGCCAGCAGTTTGTTACCATTGGAAGAGACCCAGTACTTC
d_call: -
clone_size: -
j_call: TRBJ2-5
v_call: TRBV27

cdr3_aa: CASSLGLVGWSSYEQYF
cdr3_nt: TGTGCCAGCAGCTTGGGACTAGTGGGGTGGAGCTCCTACGAGCAGTACTTC
d_call: -
clone_size: -
j_call: TRBJ2-7
v_call: TRBV5-5

cdr3_aa: CSARFGGNQPQHF
cdr3_nt: TGCAGTGCTCGCTTTGGAGGGAATCAGCCCCAGCATTTT
d_call: -
clone_size: -
j_call: TRBJ1-5
v_call: TRBV20-1

cdr3_aa: CASISTGSSYNEQFF
cdr3_nt: TGTGCCAGTATTTCGACAGGGAGCTCCTACAATGAGCAGTTCTTC
d_call: TRBD1
clone_size: -
j_call: TRBJ2-1
v_call: TRBV6-2/TRBV6-3